One sample yielded the 27 T cell receptor beta chains listed below, sequenced in a study of T cells in women clearing cervical HPV infection. The assay was immunoSEQ multiplex PCR, and TCRdb's table has in-frame clones only and misses some. In all, the sample yields 30,000 to 45,000 clones. Source material: blood buffy coat. All receptors come from a woman aged 18 to 75 with a cervical HPV16 infection that either progressed to CIN3+ or cleared (not recorded which).

CDR3 in amino acids: CASSLRSMNTEAFF. CDR3 bases read: TGTGCCAGCAGCCTACGATCCATGAACACTGAA. The chain carries TRBV7-6 and TRBJ1-1, with no clear D. The read ends 3 residues early relative to the CDR3; the germline J gene fills the gap. Germline CDR1 and CDR2: SGHVS and FNYEAQ. The V and J ends lost 5 bases and 0 bases respectively, with 10 bases between them. CDR3 length equals 14 residues.

The part of the CDR3 DNA that was read is TGTGCCAGCAGCTTATCATACAATGAG. Residues: CASSLSYNE. The CDR3 reads in full as CASSLSYNEQFF. The chain combines TRBV11-2 with TRBJ2-1; D gene uncertain. Read sequence stops 3 residues before the CDR3 end, and the germline J gene provides the missing end. Trimming pared 2 bases from V and 4 bases from J, leaving 3 bases between. The length of the CDR3 is 12 residues. The germline V gene encodes CDR1 SGHAT and CDR2 FQNNGV.

Comments on this clone: The read ends 3 residues early relative to the CDR3; the germline J gene fills the gap. The chain couples TRBV10-3 to TRBJ2-3; 10 bases agree with TRBD2. The CDR3 loop spans 13 amino acids. V gave up 10 bases and J gave up 1 base; unmatched junction bases: 2. The V gene's germline CDR1 is ENHRY and CDR2 SYGVKD. CDR3 bases read: TGTGCCACCGGACTAGCGGGCACAGATACG. Translation gives CATGLAGTDT. The entire CDR3 sequence reads CATGLAGTDTQYF.

Concerning this clone itself: Read coverage stops 3 residues before the CDR3 terminus; the germline J gene supplies the remainder. The chain is built from TRBV20-1 and TRBJ2-7, with TRBD2 matching over 16 bases. This CDR3 is built from 19 residues. V gave up 4 bases and J gave up 5 bases; unmatched junction bases: 17. Germline values: CDR1 DFQATT, CDR2 SNEGSKA (reference sequence). The CDR3 region is CSATGWGTSGRALLDEQYF. CDR3 DNA, as far as it was read: TGCAGTGCTACCGGATGGGGGACTAGCGGGAGGGCTCTCCTAGACGAG.

As concerns this clone: The CDR3 end lies 3 residues beyond the end of the read and is filled in from the germline J gene. The chain carries TRBV10-3 and TRBJ2-3; 10 bases map to TRBD2. The junction had 7 bases not matched to a gene; V was cut back by 7 bases and J by 3 bases. The CDR3 spans 15 residues. From germline, CDR1 is ENHRY and CDR2 SYGVKD. CDR3 residues: CAITTGLADTDTQYF. The DNA read from the CDR3 is TGTGCCATCACCACCGGACTAGCGGATACAGATACG.

As regards this clone: From the germline J gene comes the end of the CDR3, since the read stops 3 residues before it. The chain combines TRBV19 with TRBJ1-5, with a weak D call TRBD1 (5 bases). Trimming shortened V by 3 bases and J by 6 bases, and 15 bases separated the two germline ends. The CDR3 sequence is 15 residues long. CDR1 and CDR2 (germline): LNHDA, SQIVND (reference sequence). The covered CDR3 bases are TGTGCCAGTAGTATGGGGCAGGCTGGGGTTCAGCCC. Amino acids: CASSMGQAGVQP. The complete CDR3 reads CASSMGQAGVQPQHF.

For this clone: The read terminates 3 residues ahead of where the CDR3 ends, so the germline J gene completes it. The chain recombines TRBV12-3 or TRBV12-4 with TRBJ2-7, with 8 bases matching TRBD2. This CDR3 is 15 amino acids long. The trim removed 4 bases at V and 0 bases at J, leaving 5 bases unmatched. Partial CDR3 DNA: TGTGCCAGCAGTTACTTAGCGGGAAGCTCCTACGAG. Residues: CASSYLAGSSYE. The whole CDR3 reads CASSYLAGSSYEQYF.

In regard to this clone: Sequencing ends 3 residues short of the CDR3 end; the germline J gene provides the rest. The V and J genes are TRBV2 and TRBJ1-1; D uncertain. The germline V and J ends were trimmed by 3 bases and 5 bases, with 10 bases remaining between them. This CDR3 has 13 residues. The V gene's germline CDR1 is SNHLY and CDR2 FYNNEI. The CDR3 here is CASSESRGTEAFF. The CDR3 DNA, read in part, is TGTGCCAGCAGTGAGTCTCGGGGAACTGAA.

With respect to this clone: Sequencing ends 3 residues short of the CDR3 end; the germline J gene provides the rest. The chain is built from TRBV6-1 and TRBJ2-1, with TRBD2 identical over 7 bases. The V gene's germline CDR1 is MNHNS and CDR2 SASEGT. V was clipped by 0 bases and J by 2 bases; unmatched bases: 1. CDR3 length: 15 residues. The sequenced CDR3 bases are TGTGCCAGCAGTGAAGCCACTAGCGCCTACAATGAG. Amino acids: CASSEATSAYNE. The full-length CDR3 reads as CASSEATSAYNEQFF.

As regards this clone: The CDR3 goes on 3 residues after the read ends, and that part is filled in from the germline J gene. V gene TRBV5-5 combines with J gene TRBJ1-5; D gene unclear. Germline-derived CDR1 and CDR2 are SGHKS and YYEKEE (reference sequence). The length of the CDR3 is 15 residues. V was trimmed by 3 bases and J by 1 base, leaving 11 bases between them. The CDR3 spells CASSYPQASNQPQHF. CDR3 DNA (partial): TGTGCCAGCAGCTACCCTCAGGCGAGCAATCAGCCC.

Turning to this clone: Read sequence stops 3 residues before the CDR3 end, and the germline J gene provides the missing end. This sequence joins TRBV20-1 and TRBJ2-2; tentative D call: TRBD2 (5 bases). CDR1 is DFQATT and CDR2 is SNEGSKA in the germline V gene (reference sequence). The CDR3 has 15 amino acids. V was cut by 0 bases and J by 3 bases, with 11 bases left in between. CDR3 sequence: CSARDLRVDTGELFF. The CDR3 bases that were read are TGCAGTGCTAGAGATCTGAGGGTCGACACCGGGGAG.

Remarks on this clone: The read ends 3 residues shy of where the CDR3 ends; the end is completed using the germline J gene. The V call is TRBV6-2 or TRBV6-3, the J call TRBJ2-1; tentative D call: TRBD2 (5 bases). The CDR3 runs to 15 residues. Germline-derived CDR1 and CDR2 are MNHEY and SVGEGT. The V end was cut by 4 bases, the J end by 9 bases, with 19 bases between. Here the CDR3 reads CASSFLQRQAGEQFF. The sequenced part of the CDR3 DNA is TGTGCCAGCAGTTTCCTCCAGCGTCAGGCGGGTGAG.

Remarks on this clone: Read data end 3 residues before the CDR3 end; the end is taken from the germline J gene. Other nucleotide sequences in the sample specify the same CDR3. The rearrangement uses TRBV19 and TRBJ1-2, with a possible D match to TRBD1 (6 bases). The CDR3 is made up of 13 amino acids. The germline CDR1 and CDR2 sequences are LNHDA and SQIVND (reference sequence). CDR3 DNA, as far as it was read: TGTGCCAGTACCCCAAGCGTTCAGGGGGGC. It is translated as CASTPSVQGG. The CDR3 in full is CASTPSVQGGYTF.

As regards this clone: The missing CDR3 end, 3 residues past where the read stops, is filled in from the germline J gene. The chain recombines TRBV30 with TRBJ1-6; 10 bases map to TRBD1. CDR3 size: 13 residues. V shed 5 bases and J 8 bases; nucleotides not matched to a gene: 3. Germline V lookup: CDR1 GTSNPN, CDR2 SVGIG (reference sequence). The sequenced part of the CDR3 DNA is TGTGCCTGGGGACAGGGGGGTGATTCACCC. As protein: CAWGQGGDSP. The entire CDR3 sequence reads CAWGQGGDSPLHF.

About this clone: The sequence runs out 3 residues before the end of the CDR3; the remainder is reconstructed from the germline J gene. The rearrangement joins TRBV7-6 to TRBJ2-4; 11 bases line up with TRBD2. Germline CDR1 is SGHVS and CDR2 is FNYEAQ. This CDR3 contains 14 residues. CDR3 loop: CASSLDQLAGDQYF. The sequenced CDR3 bases are TGTGCCAGCAGCTTAGATCAACTAGCGGGAGAT.

To note about this clone: The read gets to within 3 residues of the CDR3 end, and the germline J gene fills in the rest. The chain couples TRBV10-3 to TRBJ2-3, with TRBD2 matching 14 bases. CDR3 size: 17 residues. Looked up from germline, CDR1 is ENHRY and CDR2 is SYGVKD. J lost 0 bases, V lost 6 bases, and 5 bases had no gene match. Partial CDR3 DNA: TGTGCCATCAGACAGGGACTAGCGGGAGACAGCACAGATACG. It yields the protein CAIRQGLAGDSTDT. The whole CDR3 region reads CAIRQGLAGDSTDTQYF.

A word on this clone: The sequenced fragment ends 3 residues before the CDR3 boundary, so the rest is inferred from the germline J gene. V is TRBV2 and J is TRBJ2-2, with TRBD1 identical over 8 bases. V was clipped by 9 bases and J by 1 base; unmatched bases: 7. From germline, CDR1 is SNHLY and CDR2 FYNNEI. The CDR3 is 15 amino acids. CDR3 protein: CASRARGLNTGELFF. The covered CDR3 bases are TGTGCCAGTCGTGCCAGGGGGCTGAACACCGGGGAG.

With regard to this clone: The CDR3 end lies 3 residues beyond the end of the read and is filled in from the germline J gene. The V gene is TRBV7-9, the J gene TRBJ1-1, with 8 positions matching TRBD1. The trim removed 4 bases at V and 7 bases at J, leaving 8 bases unmatched. The germline V gene has CDR1 SEHNR and CDR2 FQNEAQ (reference sequence). This CDR3 contains 14 residues. The part of the CDR3 DNA that was read is TGTGCCAGCAGCTCCACAGGGGGAGGGAATGAA. Translating it yields CASSSTGGGNE. Given in full, the CDR3 is CASSSTGGGNEAFF.

About this clone: The read is 3 residues too short to cover the CDR3 end, so that end is filled in from the germline J gene. The chain joins TRBV2 to TRBJ2-5; D is ambiguous. V was trimmed by 8 bases and J by 5 bases, leaving 9 bases between them. CDR1 SNHLY and CDR2 FYNNEI come from the germline V gene. This CDR3 has 11 amino acids. The CDR3 sequence: CASAPQETQYF. CDR3 bases read: TGTGCCAGCGCACCCCAGGAGACC. The whole variable domain, remainder taken from reference TRBV2 and TRBJ2-5, is EPEVTQTPSHQVTQMGQEVILRCVPISNHLYFYWYRQILGQKVEFLVSFYNNEISEKSEIFDDQFSVERPDGSNFTLKIRSTKLEDSAMYFCASAPQETQYFGPGTRLLVL.

A note on this clone: The read terminates 3 residues before the CDR3 end, so the remaining end is supplied by the germline J gene. The chain couples TRBV10-3 to TRBJ2-2; 8 bases agree with TRBD2. After removal of 6 bases from V and 4 bases from J, the junction contained 7 bases not matched to a gene. Per germline, CDR1 ENHRY and CDR2 SYGVKD. The CDR3 contains 15 residues. The CDR3 loop reads CAIRSTSGSTGELFF. The DNA read from the CDR3 is TGTGCCATCAGGTCTACTAGCGGAAGCACCGGGGAG.

With regard to this clone: The DNA ends 3 residues before the CDR3 does, and the rest of the CDR3 is filled in from the germline J gene. This chain joins TRBV2 and TRBJ2-2; 8 nucleotides line up with TRBD2. CDR1 is SNHLY, CDR2 FYNNEI, per germline. The junction had 11 bases not matched to a gene; V was cut back by 10 bases and J by 4 bases. The CDR3 has 15 residues. CDR3 bases read: TGTGCCACCCAACGGGGGGGGCAGGTCACCGGGGAG. Protein: CATQRGGQVTGE. The CDR3 in full is CATQRGGQVTGELFF.

Points on this clone: The CDR3 end lies 3 residues beyond the end of the read and is filled in from the germline J gene. The V call is TRBV5-4, the J call TRBJ1-1, with D unclear. Germline V CDR1 and CDR2: SGHNT, YYREEE (reference sequence). The CDR3 length is 13 residues. The V end was cut by 0 bases, the J end by 1 base, with 4 bases between. The CDR3: CASSLEANTEAFF. The sequenced part of the CDR3 DNA is TGTGCCAGCAGCTTGGAGGCGAACACTGAA.

In regard to this clone: The missing CDR3 end, 3 residues past where the read stops, is filled in from the germline J gene. The chain uses TRBV12-3 or TRBV12-4 and TRBJ1-4, with 11 bases matching TRBD1. This CDR3 is 16 amino acids long. The CDR3 bases that were read are TGTGCCAGCACCACGGGACAGGGGGTCTATAATTCACCA. Amino acids: CASTTGQGVYNSP. The entire CDR3 sequence reads CASTTGQGVYNSPLFF.

Note on this clone: The CDR3 end lies 3 residues beyond the end of the read and is filled in from the germline J gene. The chain employs TRBV3-1 (or the pseudogene TRBV3-2) and TRBJ1-1, with 8 bases aligning to TRBD1. Germline V gene sequence: CDR1 LGHDT, CDR2 YNNKEL (reference sequence). The CDR3 is 16 residues long. Unmatched junction bases numbered 12, after V lost 3 bases and J lost 6 bases. CDR3 sequence reads: CASSQYVDRGRAEAFF. CDR3 DNA, as far as it was read: TGTGCCAGCAGCCAGTATGTAGACAGGGGACGTGCTGAA.

About this clone: The CDR3 extends 3 residues past the end of the read, so its final part is completed from the germline J gene. The chain couples TRBV30 to TRBJ1-3; tentatively, D is TRBD1 (5 bases). CDR1 and CDR2 from the germline V gene are GTSNPN and SVGIG (reference sequence). This CDR3 comprises 14 residues. The V and J ends lost 0 bases and 2 bases respectively, with 8 bases between them. The CDR3 reads CAWSVWGAGNTIYF. The CDR3 DNA, read in part, is TGTGCCTGGAGTGTATGGGGGGCTGGAAACACC.

Points on this clone: Read sequence stops 3 residues before the CDR3 end, and the germline J gene provides the missing end. The gene calls are TRBV11-1 and TRBJ2-3, with TRBD2 matching over 7 bases. CDR1 and CDR2 (germline): SGHAT, FQDESV (reference sequence). The CDR3 loop spans 15 amino acids. Germline trimming cut 5 bases from V and 5 bases from J; bases unmatched to any gene: 10. The CDR3: CASSRTRPLGDTQYF. The CDR3 DNA, read in part, is TGTGCCAGCAGCAGGACTAGACCTCTGGGAGATACG.

The CDR3 reads CASSLLSGLTGSEQYF. The sequenced part of the CDR3 DNA is TGCGCCAGCAGCTTGTTATCCGGATTGACAGGATCCGAG. The chain recombines TRBV5-1 with TRBJ2-7; a weak D match, TRBD1 (6 bases). The CDR3 end is not reached by the read, which stops 3 residues before it; the germline J gene fills it in. Germline CDR1 is SGHRS and CDR2 is YFSETQ. V lost 1 base to trimming and J lost 6 bases, with 20 bases between them. The CDR3 runs 16 residues.